This passage covers 3 T cell receptor beta chains from one sample sequenced in a study. TCRdb processed the RT-PCR reads anew with MiXCR; each CDR3 protein has one entry. The repertoire has about 700,000 distinct CDR3 sequences, approximately 15% of them found once; the top ten carry 3% to 4.5%. The specimen sequenced was memory CD4+ T cells from blood. The receptors derive from a female donor in good health, serving as a healthy control.

V gene TRBV5-1 combines with J gene TRBJ2-1; 9 nucleotides agree with TRBD1. The CDR3 covers 16 residues. The V segment lost 0 bases and the J segment 7 bases; nucleotides outside the gene matches: 8. Germline V gives CDR1 SGHRS, CDR2 YFSETQ. The CDR3 DNA is TGCGCCAGCAGCTTGGACAGTGGGACAGGGATAAATGAGCAGTTCTTC. Amino acid sequence: CASSLDSGTGINEQFF.

This clonotype has ten or more counts. The V call is TRBV20-1, the J call TRBJ1-2; tentatively, D is TRBD1 (6 bases). The CDR3 covers 14 residues. CDR1 is DFQATT and CDR2 is SNEGSKA in the germline V gene (reference sequence). V dropped 5 bases and J dropped 4 bases, with 17 bases sitting between them. CDR3 in amino acids: CSAFADRSLYGYTF. DNA of the CDR3: TGCAGTGCTTTTGCCGACAGGAGCCTCTATGGCTACACCTTC.

This clonotype was seen more than once but under ten times. The CDR3 coding sequence is TGCAGTGCTAGAGATTGGGGACAGGGTGACAATTTCGAGCAGTACTTC. Translating gives CSARDWGQGDNFEQYF. V gene TRBV20-1 combines with J gene TRBJ2-7, with 9 bases identical to TRBD1. The CDR3 loop spans 16 amino acids. From germline, CDR1 is DFQATT and CDR2 SNEGSKA (reference sequence). V was pared by 0 bases and J by 6 bases, with 12 bases of the junction left unmatched.